The clone carrying this T cell receptor (beta chain) was picked up one time. Its antigen is as yet unknown. The treatment is: 15 to 20 received Ad26.COV2.S at low or high dose, single or two shots; five or six received placebo; per-sample allocation not given. At day 63 after the first vaccine or placebo injection, samples were drawn. Participants' vaccine, an Ad26 vector, delivered Wuhan-strain SARS-CoV-2 spike. Trimming pared 5 bases from V and 7 bases from J, leaving 14 bases between. Looked up from germline, CDR1 is SGHVS and CDR2 is FQNEAQ. The CDR3 runs 14 residues. The sample comes from a study of Ad26.COV2.S vaccination and SARS-CoV-2 variants. Overall study context: Sample donor was a member of the COV1001 Ad26.COV2.S trial arm. Study-level results: Comparable non-spike TCR breadth was observed in vaccine and placebo recipients. People given the vaccine had a wider spike-specific TCR breadth than placebo recipients did.

Assay used: immunoSEQ multiplex PCR; TCRdb lists only in-frame clones, some missing. In the table there are approximately 500,000 clones, around 88% of which are singletons. The receptor comes from a person between 18 and 59 years old who received the Ad26.COV2.S COVID-19 vaccine or a placebo. Material: peripheral blood, obtained in a trial of Ad26.COV2.S vaccine versus placebo. The rearrangement joins TRBV7-8 to TRBJ2-2, with a tentative D call TRBD1 (5 bases). CDR3 bases: TGTGCCAGCAGCCCAGGACACAGTGGCGGGGAGCTGTTTTTT. This codes for CASSPGHSGGELFF.